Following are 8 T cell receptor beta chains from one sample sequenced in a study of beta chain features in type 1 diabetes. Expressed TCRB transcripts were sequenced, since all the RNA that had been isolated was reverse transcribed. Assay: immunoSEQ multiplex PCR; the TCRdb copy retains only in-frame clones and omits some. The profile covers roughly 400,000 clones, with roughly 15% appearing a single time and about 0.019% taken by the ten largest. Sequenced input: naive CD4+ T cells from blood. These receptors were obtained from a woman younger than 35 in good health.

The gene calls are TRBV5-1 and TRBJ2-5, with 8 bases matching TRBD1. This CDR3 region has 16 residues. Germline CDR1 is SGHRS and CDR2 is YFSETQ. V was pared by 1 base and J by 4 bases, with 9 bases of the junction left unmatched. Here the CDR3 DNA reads TGCGCCAGCAGCTTGAGGGACAGGTTATATGGAGAGACCCAGTACTTC. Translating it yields CASSLRDRLYGETQYF. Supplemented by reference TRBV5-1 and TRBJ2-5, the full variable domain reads KAGVTQTPRYLIKTRGQQVTLSCSPISGHRSVSWYQQTPGQGLQFLFEYFSETQRNKGNFPGRFSGRQFSNSRSEMNVSTLELGDSALYLCASSLRDRLYGETQYFGPGTRLLVL.

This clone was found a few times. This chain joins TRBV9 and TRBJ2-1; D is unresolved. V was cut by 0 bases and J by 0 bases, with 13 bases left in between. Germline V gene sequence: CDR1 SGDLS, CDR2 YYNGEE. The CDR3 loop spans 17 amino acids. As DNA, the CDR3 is TGTGCCAGCAGCGTAGACCCTAGTGCAAGCTCCTACAATGAGCAGTTCTTC. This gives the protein CASSVDPSASSYNEQFF.

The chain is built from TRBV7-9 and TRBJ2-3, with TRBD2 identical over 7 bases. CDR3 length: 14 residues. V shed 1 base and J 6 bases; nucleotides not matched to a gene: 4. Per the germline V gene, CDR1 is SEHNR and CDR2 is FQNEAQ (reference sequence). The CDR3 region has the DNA TGTGCCAGCAGCTTAGGGGCGGGAGTCGATACGCAGTATTTT. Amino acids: CASSLGAGVDTQYF.

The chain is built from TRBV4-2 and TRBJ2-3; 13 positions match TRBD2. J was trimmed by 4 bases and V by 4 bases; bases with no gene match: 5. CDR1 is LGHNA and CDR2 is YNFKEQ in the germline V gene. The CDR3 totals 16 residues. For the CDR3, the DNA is TGTGCCAGCAGCCCCGGACTAGCGGGAGCGGCAGATACGCAGTATTTT. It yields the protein CASSPGLAGAADTQYF.

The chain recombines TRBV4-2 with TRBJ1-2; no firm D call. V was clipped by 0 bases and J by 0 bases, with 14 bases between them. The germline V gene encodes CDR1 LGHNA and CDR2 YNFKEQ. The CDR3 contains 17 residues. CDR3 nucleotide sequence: TGTGCCAGCAGCCAAGATAGAGGAGGGCGACCTAACTATGGCTACACCTTC. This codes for CASSQDRGGRPNYGYTF.

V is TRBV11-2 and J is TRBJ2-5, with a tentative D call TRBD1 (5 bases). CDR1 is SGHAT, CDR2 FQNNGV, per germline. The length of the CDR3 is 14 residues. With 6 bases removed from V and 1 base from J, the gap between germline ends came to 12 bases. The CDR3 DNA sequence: TGTGCCAGCAGGCCAATTCAGGGCCAAGAGACCCAGTACTTC. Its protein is CASRPIQGQETQYF. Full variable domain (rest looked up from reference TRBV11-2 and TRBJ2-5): EAGVAQSPRYKIIEKRQSVAFWCNPISGHATLYWYQQILGQGPKLLIQFQNNGVVDDSQLPKDRFSAERLKGVDSTLKIQPAKLEDSAVYLCASRPIQGQETQYFGPGTRLLVL.

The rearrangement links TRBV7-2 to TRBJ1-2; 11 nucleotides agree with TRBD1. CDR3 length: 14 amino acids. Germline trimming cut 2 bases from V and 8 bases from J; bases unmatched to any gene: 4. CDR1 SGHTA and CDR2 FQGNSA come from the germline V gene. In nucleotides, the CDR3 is TGTGCCAGCAGCTTATCTGGGGACAGGGGGGGCTACACCTTC. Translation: CASSLSGDRGGYTF.

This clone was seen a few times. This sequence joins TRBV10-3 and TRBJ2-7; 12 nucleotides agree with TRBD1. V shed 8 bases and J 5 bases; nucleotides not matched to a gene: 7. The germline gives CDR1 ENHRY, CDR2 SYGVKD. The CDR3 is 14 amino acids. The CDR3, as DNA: TGTGCCATCGCTCCCCGGGACAGGGGGCACGAGCAGTACTTC. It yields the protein CAIAPRDRGHEQYF.